This T cell receptor beta chain was recovered during a study of blood T cell repertoires in COVID-19. Study overall: T cells, B-cell-depleted T cells, or PBMCs supplied cDNA or gDNA.

Profiled with immunoSEQ multiplex PCR; TCRdb holds only in-frame clones, not every one. The profile shows about 210,000 clones, almost 90% of them singletons. The CDR3 is 13 residues long. Trimming took 4 bases from V and 3 from J, leaving 9 bases between them. Per germline, CDR1 ENHRY and CDR2 SYGVKD. The TCR was taken from a man in his late teens or twenties with active or convalescent COVID-19. The genes are TRBV10-3 and TRBJ1-1; D call uncertain. Sequenced input: peripheral blood. CDR3 in DNA: TGTGCCATCAGTGGTTTGTCCTACACTGAAGCTTTCTTT. Residues: CAISGLSYTEAFF.